This passage covers 31 T cell receptor beta chains from one sample sequenced in a study of identical twins. TCRdb ran MiXCR on the 5' RACE reads and lists one entry per CDR3 protein. The sample includes about 570,000 distinct CDR3 sequences, approximately 9.6% of them seen just once. These sequences were also reported in another study, on yellow fever vaccine responses in identical twins.

The sample comprised PBMCs. These receptors were obtained from a woman in her late teens or twenties in good health.

The gene calls are TRBV5-1 and TRBJ2-5, with 10 bases fitting TRBD1. V shed 3 bases, J shed 2 bases, and the junction held 10 bases outside the gene matches. The germline CDR1 and CDR2 sequences are SGHRS and YFSETQ. The CDR3 extends over 17 amino acids. CDR3 bases: TGCGCCAGCAGCTCGGCGCCGGGACAGGGGCGGCAAGAGACCCAGTACTTC. Encoded protein: CASSSAPGQGRQETQYF.

Many counts were recorded for this clonotype. The chain is built from TRBV29-1 and TRBJ2-7; D unclear. This CDR3 is 12 amino acids long. In germline, CDR1 is SQVTM, CDR2 ANQGSEA. Between the trimmed V and J ends, which lost 4 bases and 2 bases, there was a span of 9 bases. Written as DNA, the CDR3 is TGCAGCGTTGTGGTGAATACCTACGAGCAGTACTTC. Its translation is CSVVVNTYEQYF.

This chain joins TRBV11-2 and TRBJ2-7; TRBD2 is a possible D gene (6 bases). This CDR3 is built from 15 residues. Deletions cut 2 bases from V and 2 bases from J, with 13 bases between. Germline CDR1 and CDR2: SGHAT and FQNNGV. The CDR3 spells CASSLIAAGTYEQYF. CDR3 nucleotide sequence: TGTGCCAGCAGCTTAATTGCGGCGGGAACCTACGAGCAGTACTTC.

The genes are TRBV5-1 and TRBJ2-1; 14 bases map to TRBD2. V lost 4 bases to trimming and J lost 0 bases; unmatched junction nucleotides: 3. CDR1 is SGHRS and CDR2 is YFSETQ in the germline V gene. This CDR3 comprises 17 residues. CDR3: CASSHGLAGGSYNEQFF. The CDR3 DNA reads TGCGCCAGCAGCCATGGACTAGCGGGGGGCTCCTACAATGAGCAGTTCTTC.

In this sample, this clonotype turned up many times. The V call is TRBV7-9, the J call TRBJ1-1; the D gene is possibly TRBD1 (5 bases). Germline CDR1 reads SEHNR; CDR2 reads FQNEAQ (reference sequence). The CDR3 covers 13 residues. V was cut by 1 base and J by 2 bases, with 5 bases left in between. The DNA of the CDR3 is TGTGCCAGCAGCTTAGGGGACAACACTGAAGCTTTCTTT. Protein product: CASSLGDNTEAFF.

This clonotype was detected ten times or more. The CDR3 protein is CASSQTSVSVTQYF. CDR3 coding DNA: TGTGCCAGCAGCCAGACGTCCGTTAGTGTGACGCAGTATTTT. The rearrangement uses TRBV6-1 and TRBJ2-3; D remains unclear. Trimming took off 6 bases at V and 9 bases at J, with 19 bases between the two ends. The CDR3 totals 14 residues. Per germline, CDR1 MNHNS and CDR2 SASEGT.

This clonotype was observed a few times. The rearrangement links TRBV4-3 to TRBJ2-1, with D possibly TRBD1 on 6 matching bases. V was shortened by 0 bases and J by 9 bases, with 24 bases between the two germline ends. Looked up from germline, CDR1 is LGHNA and CDR2 is YSLEER. The CDR3 extends over 18 amino acids. The CDR3 DNA follows: TGCGCCAGCAGCCAAGATCGTTCCGGGACAACATACTTTTTTGAGCAGTTCTTC. It yields the protein CASSQDRSGTTYFFEQFF.

This clonotype was observed a few times. The chain recombines TRBV5-4 with TRBJ2-3; 9 nucleotides match TRBD2. The V gene's germline CDR1 is SGHNT and CDR2 YYREEE (reference sequence). This CDR3 has 16 amino acids. Unmatched junction bases numbered 6, after V lost 3 bases and J lost 1 base. The DNA for the CDR3 is TGTGCCAGCAGCTCGTCGATAGCGGGAGGCACAGATACGCAGTATTTT. Encoded protein: CASSSSIAGGTDTQYF. The full variable domain, completed using reference TRBV5-4 and TRBJ2-3, is ETGVTQSPTHLIKTRGQQVTLRCSSQSGHNTVSWYQQALGQGPQFIFQYYREEENGRGNFPPRFSGLQFPNYSSELNVNALELDDSALYLCASSSSIAGGTDTQYFGPGTRLTVL.

The rearrangement links TRBV23-1 to TRBJ2-2, with D tentatively TRBD1 (6 bases). TRBV23-1 is flagged as an ORF with uncertain function. The CDR3 totals 17 residues. V lost 5 bases and J lost 6, with 22 bases in between. The CDR3, as DNA: TGCGCCAGCAGTACAGGGTTGACTCGTCGCCCCGCCGGGGAGCTGTTTTTT. Translated, it gives CASSTGLTRRPAGELFF.

Many counts were recorded for this clonotype. CDR3 loop: CSARQGAGETQYF. The CDR3 DNA is TGCAGTGCGAGACAGGGGGCAGGGGAGACCCAGTACTTC. The genes are TRBV20-1 and TRBJ2-5; the match to TRBD1 covers 10 bases. After removal of 6 bases from V and 5 bases from J, the junction contained 6 bases not matched to a gene. Germline CDR1 DFQATT, CDR2 SNEGSKA (reference sequence). The length of the CDR3 is 13 residues.

The rearrangement joins TRBV7-2 to TRBJ2-7; TRBD1 might be the D (6 bases). Between the trimmed V and J ends, which lost 6 bases and 5 bases, there was a span of 17 bases. CDR3 length: 14 amino acids. Germline V gene sequence: CDR1 SGHTA, CDR2 FQGNSA. Here the CDR3 reads CASRPQGGWNEQYF. The CDR3 DNA follows: TGTGCCAGCAGGCCACAGGGCGGGTGGAACGAGCAGTACTTC.

This clonotype was detected only a few times. CDR3 DNA: TGCGCCAGCAGGGAGGGACTAGCGGGAGCCTACAATGAGCAGTTCTTC. The encoded protein is CASREGLAGAYNEQFF. The chain links TRBV5-1 to TRBJ2-1, with TRBD2 matching 14 bases. The CDR3 consists of 16 residues. The germline gives CDR1 SGHRS, CDR2 YFSETQ. Losses at the gene ends were 5 bases for V and 2 bases for J; bases not matched to a gene: 3.

This clonotype was observed many times. The chain carries TRBV7-9 and TRBJ2-7; 7 bases are a match to TRBD1. CDR3 length: 15 amino acids. CDR1 SEHNR and CDR2 FQNEAQ come from the germline V gene (reference sequence). The ends lost 5 bases at V and 4 bases at J; junction bases unmatched: 11. CDR3 nucleotide sequence: TGTGCCAGCAGCCCCTCGGGACAGCCTGGGTACGAGCAGTACTTC. This codes for CASSPSGQPGYEQYF.

This clonotype turned up a few times. The CDR3 nucleotides read TGTGCCAGCAGCTTAGCGGCGGGGCGCGAGACCCAGTACTTC. It encodes CASSLAAGRETQYF. This chain uses TRBV7-2 with TRBJ2-5; D is perhaps TRBD2 (6 bases). The CDR3 consists of 14 residues. Trimming took off 0 bases at V and 5 bases at J, with 10 bases between the two ends. From germline, CDR1 is SGHTA and CDR2 FQGNSA.

This clonotype came up a few times. This chain uses TRBV20-1 with TRBJ2-7; TRBD2 is a possible D gene (6 bases). Germline V CDR1 and CDR2: DFQATT, SNEGSKA (reference sequence). The CDR3 is made up of 14 amino acids. V lost 1 base to trimming and J lost 3 bases, with 13 bases between them. The CDR3 bases are TGCAGTGCTAGAGTGGCAAGCGGGTACTACGAGCAGTACTTC. Translation: CSARVASGYYEQYF.

This clonotype was observed many times. The rearrangement joins TRBV7-2 to TRBJ2-1; D call uncertain. The length of the CDR3 is 13 residues. V lost 1 base to trimming and J lost 2 bases, with 3 bases between them. From germline, CDR1 is SGHTA and CDR2 FQGNSA. This CDR3 is CASSLGAYNEQFF. CDR3 DNA: TGTGCCAGCAGCTTAGGGGCCTACAATGAGCAGTTCTTC.

The gene calls are TRBV4-2 and TRBJ2-4; 15 bases agree with TRBD2. In germline, CDR1 is LGHNA, CDR2 YNFKEQ. The CDR3 sequence is 20 residues long. V lost 1 base and J lost 15; bases outside the gene matches: 22. This chain's CDR3 is CASSQALDGGLAGGLTLRYF. CDR3 nucleotides: TGTGCCAGCAGCCAAGCCTTGGACGGAGGACTAGCGGGAGGGTTAACTCTTAGGTACTTC.

This chain joins TRBV25-1 and TRBJ1-1, with D possibly being TRBD1 (5 bases). CDR3 length equals 15 residues. Germline CDR1 and CDR2: MGHDK and SYGVNS. V dropped 4 bases and J dropped 1 base, with 13 bases sitting between them. CDR3 loop: CASSASRGQNTEAFF. The CDR3 nucleotides are TGTGCCAGCAGTGCCTCCCGGGGCCAGAACACTGAAGCTTTCTTT. Supplemented by reference TRBV25-1 and TRBJ1-1, the full variable domain reads EADIYQTPRYLVIGTGKKITLECSQTMGHDKMYWYQQDPGMELHLIHYSYGVNSTEKGDLSSESTVSRIRTEHFPLTLESARPSHTSQYLCASSASRGQNTEAFFGQGTRLTVV.

This clonotype was observed many times. The genes are TRBV3-1 and TRBJ2-3; 9 nucleotides line up with TRBD2. This CDR3 has 16 amino acids. J was trimmed by 0 bases and V by 3 bases; bases with no gene match: 4. The germline CDR1 and CDR2 sequences are LGHDT and YNNKEL (reference sequence). The CDR3 DNA is TGTGCCAGCAGCCAGGATAGCGGGGGAAGCACAGATACGCAGTATTTT. This codes for CASSQDSGGSTDTQYF.

This clonotype was seen many times. V usage is TRBV10-3 and J usage is TRBJ1-5, with 9 nucleotides matching TRBD1. Germline V lookup: CDR1 ENHRY, CDR2 SYGVKD. The ends lost 11 bases at V and 4 bases at J; junction bases unmatched: 6. The CDR3 loop spans 13 amino acids. CDR3 nucleotides: TGTGCCGGCCGGACAGGGGTGAATCAGCCCCAGCATTTT. This sequence encodes CAGRTGVNQPQHF.

The rearrangement joins TRBV5-1 to TRBJ2-3, with unresolved D. V dropped 0 bases and J dropped 6 bases, with 14 bases sitting between them. Germline V CDR1 and CDR2: SGHRS, YFSETQ. The CDR3 has 15 residues. CDR3 in amino acids: CASSLGLIPPDTQYF. For the CDR3, the DNA is TGCGCCAGCAGCTTGGGACTTATCCCTCCCGATACGCAGTATTTT.

The chain links TRBV25-1 to TRBJ1-3; no firm D call. Trimming took off 3 bases at V and 0 bases at J, with 6 bases between the two ends. The CDR3 is 14 amino acids. Germline V lookup: CDR1 MGHDK, CDR2 SYGVNS. For the CDR3, the DNA is TGTGCCAGCAGTGATGGTAACTCTGGAAACACCATATATTTT. Its translation: CASSDGNSGNTIYF.

CDR3 sequence reads: CACRTDRAVEAFF. The CDR3 DNA follows: TGTGCCTGCCGCACCGACAGGGCGGTTGAAGCTTTCTTT. The V gene is TRBV30, the J gene TRBJ1-1; the match to TRBD1 covers 7 bases. The J segment lost 7 bases and the V segment lost 6 bases, leaving 11 bases of the junction unmatched. This CDR3 contains 13 residues. In germline, CDR1 is GTSNPN, CDR2 SVGIG (reference sequence).

This clonotype has just a few counts. The rearrangement links TRBV20-1 to TRBJ1-5; D possibly corresponds to TRBD1 (5 bases). CDR1 is DFQATT and CDR2 is SNEGSKA in the germline V gene (reference sequence). With 4 bases removed from V and 1 base from J, the gap between germline ends came to 11 bases. The CDR3 sequence is 14 residues long. The CDR3, as DNA: TGCAGTGCTATCGGTGGGGGGAGCAATCAGCCCCAGCATTTT. Translation gives CSAIGGGSNQPQHF.

The chain joins TRBV2 to TRBJ2-1, with D perhaps matching TRBD2 (5 bases). V was clipped by 4 bases and J by 9 bases, with 16 bases between them. Looked up from germline, CDR1 is SNHLY and CDR2 is FYNNEI. There are 14 residues in the CDR3. The DNA for the CDR3 is TGTGCCAGCAGTGTACGGGGAGTCCTAGGTGAGCAGTTCTTC. It is translated as CASSVRGVLGEQFF. Full variable domain (remainder filled in from reference TRBV2 and TRBJ2-1): EPEVTQTPSHQVTQMGQEVILRCVPISNHLYFYWYRQILGQKVEFLVSFYNNEISEKSEIFDDQFSVERPDGSNFTLKIRSTKLEDSAMYFCASSVRGVLGEQFFGPGTRLTVL.

This clonotype has more than one count but fewer than ten. The chain employs TRBV27 and TRBJ2-1; D unresolved. This CDR3 has 14 residues. V shed 3 bases and J shed 5 bases, with 11 bases lying between them. Germline CDR1 MNHEY, CDR2 SMNVEV (reference sequence). CDR3 nucleotides: TGTGCCAGCAGTTTCGCTTACGGTGACAATGAGCAGTTCTTC. It codes for CASSFAYGDNEQFF.

The V gene is TRBV5-1, the J gene TRBJ2-3; no reliable D call. With 2 bases removed from V and 6 bases from J, the gap between germline ends came to 13 bases. CDR1 SGHRS and CDR2 YFSETQ come from the germline V gene. The CDR3 contains 14 residues. The DNA for the CDR3 is TGCGCCAGCAGCTTTAGTCAAGGTACGGATACGCAGTATTTT. Translated: CASSFSQGTDTQYF.

The chain is built from TRBV7-9 and TRBJ2-7; D perhaps matches TRBD2 (6 bases). V dropped 5 bases and J dropped 1 base, with 15 bases sitting between them. Germline lookup yields CDR1 SEHNR and CDR2 FQNEAQ (reference sequence). The CDR3 loop spans 15 amino acids. CDR3 loop: CASSSLPGTSYEQYF. In DNA, the CDR3 is TGTGCCAGCAGCAGTCTGCCCGGGACTTCCTACGAGCAGTACTTC.

This clonotype has at least ten counts. The genes are TRBV20-1 and TRBJ1-5; 7 nucleotides match TRBD1. The ends lost 1 base at V and 3 bases at J; junction bases unmatched: 6. The germline CDR1 and CDR2 sequences are DFQATT and SNEGSKA (reference sequence). The CDR3 runs to 15 residues. This CDR3 reads CSARAPTGVNQPQHF. Here the CDR3 DNA reads TGCAGTGCTAGAGCCCCAACAGGGGTCAATCAGCCCCAGCATTTT.

The chain carries TRBV5-4 and TRBJ2-7; no firm D call. The CDR3 length is 14 residues. CDR1 SGHNT and CDR2 YYREEE come from the germline V gene (reference sequence). Trimming cost V 0 bases and J 2 bases, with 9 bases left between them. CDR3 nucleotide sequence: TGTGCCAGCAGCTTGGCCTCCGGAACCTACGAGCAGTACTTC. It codes for CASSLASGTYEQYF.

The table lists this clonotype with a few counts. The chain is built from TRBV3-1 and TRBJ2-7, with 7 bases matching TRBD1. CDR1 and CDR2 from the germline V gene are LGHDT and YNNKEL (reference sequence). The ends lost 0 bases at V and 5 bases at J; junction bases unmatched: 10. The CDR3 contains 16 residues. CDR3 protein: CASSQDPGNTGDEQYF. The CDR3 nucleotides are TGTGCCAGCAGCCAAGATCCCGGGAATACAGGGGACGAGCAGTACTTC.